This T cell receptor (beta chain) was sequenced for a study of T cell clonality in common variable immunodeficiency. This clone was seen repeatedly, ten times or more. Its target is not known. The read is 3 residues too short to cover the CDR3 end, so that end is filled in from the germline J gene. This CDR3 region has 14 residues. Germline V gene data show CDR1 as SGHDT and CDR2 as YYEEEE. V trimming: 1 base; J trimming: 2 bases; junction bases outside the gene matches: 2. CVID and control samples used equivalent genomic DNA input. TCRdb's table, derived via immunoSEQ multiplex PCR, lists solely in-frame clones and lacks some. The record shows tens of thousands of clones for this sample, with no singletons present. The study, taken as a whole, reports: CVID subjects showed higher TCRbeta clonality than healthy controls. In common variable immunodeficiency, TCR beta chains reportedly carried fewer deletions and N-nucleotide insertions.

This chain connects TRBV5-6 to TRBJ2-7, with 8 bases that match TRBD1. The sample consisted of peripheral blood mononuclear cells. The receptor comes from a person aged 18 to 70 in good health. The CDR3 DNA, read in part, is TGTGCCAGCAGCTTGCGGACAGGGACCTACGAG. Its translation: CASSLRTGTYE. The full CDR3 sequence reads CASSLRTGTYEQYF.